The TCR beta chain under discussion was sequenced for a study of radiotherapy plus CTLA-4 blockade in lung cancer. Study-wide context: For 18% of patients, objective responses occurred, and roughly 31% had disease control. Study findings and constraints: Expansion in blood of tumor-derived TCR clones was seen after radiotherapy plus ipilimumab. Reportedly, early blood T cell clone dynamics best predicted response, with interferon-beta.

Worth noting for this clone: The target antigen is unknown.

It was focal radiation plus CTLA-4 blockade with ipilimumab that patients with chemo-refractory metastatic non-small-cell lung cancer received. Germline V CDR1 and CDR2: MNHEY, SVGAGI. The CDR3 runs to 15 residues. The V and J ends lost 6 bases and 0 bases, in that order; junction bases with no gene match: 6. Measured with immunoSEQ multiplex PCR; TCRdb has only the in-frame clones, and not every one. The sample lists about 73,000 clones; roughly 91% were seen once. The chain has TRBV6-5 and TRBJ2-3; 7 bases match TRBD1. The clonotype comes from a human donor with non-small cell lung cancer that progressed on radiotherapy plus ipilimumab. The sample in question was peripheral blood, obtained from a patient treated with radiotherapy plus ipilimumab. The CDR3 loop is CASSRTGSSTDTQYF. The DNA for the CDR3 is TGTGCCAGCAGCCGGACAGGATCTAGCACAGATACGCAGTATTTT.